The following is a TCR beta chain sequence with its context. The record originates from a study of cytomegalovirus exposure and HLA in healthy donors. A multiplex PCR was run with 60 Vbeta primers and 13 Jbeta primers. Assay used: immunoSEQ multiplex PCR; TCRdb lists only in-frame clones, some missing. The repertoire consists of 190,000 or so clones, with 82% occurring once and the leading ten covering about 0.092%. This sequence was found in a boy between 2 and 15 years old in good health and CMV-seronegative. Sequenced material: PBMCs.

The CDR3 nucleotides are TGTGCCAGCAGCCGCACTACTAGCGGGGGTCCCTACGAGCAGTACTTC. This codes for CASSRTTSGGPYEQYF. The chain joins TRBV5-8 to TRBJ2-7; the match to TRBD2 covers 11 bases. The CDR3 has 16 amino acids. V was pared by 4 bases and J by 2 bases, with 8 bases of the junction left unmatched. Germline V lookup: CDR1 SGHTS, CDR2 YDEGEE.